This T cell receptor beta chain is from a study of shared clonotypes between healthy human individuals. Notes on the study in general: Clonotype sharing among donors was thought likely to change with sequencing depth. Sorted-subset sequencing, rarefaction showed, was incomplete despite large depth.

This CDR3 is 14 amino acids long. The V gene's germline CDR1 is KGHSH and CDR2 LQKENI. V lost 0 bases and J lost 4, with 9 bases in between. On this clone: Its antigen is as yet unknown. The same CDR3 also results from other DNA sequences found in this sample.

Only in-frame clones appear in the TCRdb table, and some are missing; sequencing was by immunoSEQ multiplex PCR. The profile covers over 1.4 million clones, with roughly 96% appearing a single time and roughly 1.2% taken by the ten largest. Sequenced material: naive CD4+ T cells sorted from blood. Subset denoted: CD45RA+ positively selected. The sequence came from a man younger than 45 in good health. The V gene is TRBV18, the J gene TRBJ2-5; D not resolved. CDR3 bases: TGTGCCAGCTCACCACCGTCGGTCGGAGAGACCCAGTACTTC. Translating gives CASSPPSVGETQYF. Variable domain in full (rest from reference TRBV18 and TRBJ2-5): NAGVMQNPRHLVRRRGQEARLRCSPMKGHSHVYWYRQLPEEGLKFMVYLQKENIIDESGMPKERFSAEFPKEGPSILRIQQVVRGDSAAYFCASSPPSVGETQYFGPGTRLLVL.